These 3 T cell receptor beta chains originate from one sample sequenced in a study of T cells expressing NK-cell markers. TCRdb re-called the 5' RACE reads; one entry per CDR3 protein, DNA not given. The sample table sets out around 550,000 distinct CDR3 sequences. Source material: blood T cells: a sorted CD56 or NKG2C T cell subset, CD4+ or CD8+ T cells, or bulk PBMC T cells (not recorded which). These receptors were collected from a man younger than 35 in good health.

This chain links TRBV5-1 with TRBJ2-5; TCRdb reports TRBD2, a call that lacks DNA to check it against. Germline loops: CDR1 SGHRS, CDR2 YFSETQ. The CDR3 is made up of 17 amino acids. CDR3 region: CASSLGASPQYQETQYF.

V and J are TRBV6-4 and TRBJ2-1. This CDR3 is built from 13 residues. CDR1 and CDR2 (germline): MRHNA, SNTAGT. The CDR3 sequence is CASSDTYYNEQFF.

This chain uses TRBV29-1 with TRBJ2-7. The CDR3 is made up of 13 amino acids. Germline V gives CDR1 SQVTM, CDR2 ANQGSEA. Here the CDR3 reads CSANRQGSYEQYF.